A selection of T cell receptor beta chains follows, all from one sample in a study of beta chain features in type 1 diabetes. TCRdb keeps only in-frame clones here, not all; method: immunoSEQ multiplex PCR. This sample yields about 150,000 clones, of which roughly 10% are seen a single time; roughly 2% belongs to the top ten. Material: central memory CD4+ T cells from blood. These receptors all stem from a man aged 18-30 years in good health. Each CDR3 is given with its conserved first and last residue.

J gene | V gene | CDR3 protein
TRBJ2-5 | TRBV6-1 | CASSEWVTQYF
TRBJ1-1 | TRBV19 | CASRKMNTEAFF
TRBJ2-7 | TRBV5-6 | CASSPQGAPSYEQYF
TRBJ2-7 | TRBV23-1 | CASSQPRGGRYEQYF
TRBJ1-1 | TRBV29-1 | CSVEGKMNTEAFF
TRBJ2-1 | TRBV7-3 | CASSPRLGDRGYNEQFF
TRBJ2-5 | TRBV5-1 | CASSLEGAETQYF
TRBJ2-5 | TRBV7-9 | CASSRTGGGETQYF
TRBJ2-7 | TRBV6-5 | CASRPTGQGVYEQYF
TRBJ1-4 | TRBV4-3 | CASSQQDRNEKLFF
TRBJ2-6 | TRBV29-1 | CSVTQGSGANVLTF
TRBJ2-1 | TRBV5-1 | CASSYARGQNEQFF
TRBJ2-3 | TRBV29-1 | CSVDPPGLAGTDTQYF
TRBJ2-5 | TRBV5-1 | CASSWGVPQETQYF
TRBJ1-1 | TRBV28 | CASSLSSWGHLGF
TRBJ2-3 | TRBV6-5 | CASKPGRITDTQYF
TRBJ2-4 | TRBV7-3 | CASSLAAAKNIQYF
TRBJ2-6 | TRBV2 | CASNLGQAGANVLTF
TRBJ1-1 | TRBV28 | CASSLSGVEAFF
TRBJ1-5 | TRBV10-3 | CAISESVQGNQPQHF
TRBJ2-7 | TRBV7-9 | CASSLDVQGALEQYF
TRBJ2-3 | TRBV5-1 | CASSLARGSDTQYF
TRBJ1-2 | TRBV4-2 | CASSPPQGDEDGYTF
TRBJ2-3 | TRBV13 | CASSLGFSTDTQYF
TRBJ2-6 | TRBV19 | CASSIRFSGANVLTF
TRBJ2-3 | TRBV15 | CATSRDGAASTDTQYF
TRBJ2-5 | TRBV10-3 | CAISTSGGTQETQYF
TRBJ2-5 | TRBV7-9 | CASSPPTGLETQYF
TRBJ2-3 | TRBV4-3 | CASSQDSRDTQYF
TRBJ2-7 | TRBV27 | CASSYGTAYEQYF
TRBJ2-5 | TRBV29-1 | CSVGGQVQETQYF
TRBJ1-3 | TRBV30 | CAWINSQRRSGNTIYF
TRBJ2-5 | TRBV7-3 | CASSLTWTGGRETQYF
TRBJ1-1 | TRBV28 | CASSLFKGARTEAFF
TRBJ2-7 | TRBV28 | CASSLSAQSSYEQYF
TRBJ1-4 | TRBV7-8 | CASSFDSNEKLFF
TRBJ1-1 | TRBV28 | CASSLVGTGNTEAFF
TRBJ1-1 | TRBV15 | CATSRTLGQGNTEAFF
TRBJ2-5 | TRBV5-1 | CASSLRSKETQYF
TRBJ2-2 | TRBV7-2 | CASSPGSGANTGELFF